This TCR beta chain emerged from a study of blood T cell repertoires in COVID-19. Study at large: Collection of acute and convalescent COVID-19 samples took place in the United States, Italy and Spain. T cells, B-cell-depleted T cells, or PBMCs provided the cDNA or gDNA that served as material.

Original methodology: Reference gene primers were amplified, and this amplification served to estimate nucleated cell counts. Sequencing was performed with immunoSEQ multiplex PCR; in TCRdb, only in-frame clones are kept and a portion is missing. The V and J calls and clone size were taken over from that table, and D and trimming were inferred from the DNA. The sample records approximately 120,000 clones, about 80% being singletons. Germline CDR1 and CDR2: SEHNR and FQNEAQ (reference sequence). The CDR3 is made up of 13 amino acids. J gave up 7 bases and V 1 base, and 3 bases lay outside the gene matches.

The clonotype originates from a human donor in a cohort sampled during active COVID-19. The chain has TRBV7-9 and TRBJ2-5; 7 bases agree with TRBD2. Sequencing was performed on peripheral blood. This CDR3 reads CASSLETGGTQYF. The CDR3 coding sequence is TGTGCCAGCAGCTTAGAGACGGGGGGGACCCAGTACTTC.